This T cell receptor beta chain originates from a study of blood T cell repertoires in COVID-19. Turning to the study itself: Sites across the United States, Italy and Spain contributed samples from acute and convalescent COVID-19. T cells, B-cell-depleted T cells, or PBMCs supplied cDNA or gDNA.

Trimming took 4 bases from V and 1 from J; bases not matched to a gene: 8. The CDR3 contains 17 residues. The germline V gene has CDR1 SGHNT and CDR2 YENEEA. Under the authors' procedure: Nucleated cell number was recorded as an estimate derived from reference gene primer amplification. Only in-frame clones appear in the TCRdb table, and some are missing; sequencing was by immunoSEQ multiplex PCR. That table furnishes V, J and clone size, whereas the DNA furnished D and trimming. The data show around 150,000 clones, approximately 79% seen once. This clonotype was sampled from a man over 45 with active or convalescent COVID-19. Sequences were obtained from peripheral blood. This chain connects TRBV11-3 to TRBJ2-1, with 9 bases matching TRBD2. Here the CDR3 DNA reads TGTGCCAGCAGCTGGCCGGGACTAGCCGTATCCTACAATGAGCAGTTCTTC. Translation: CASSWPGLAVSYNEQFF.